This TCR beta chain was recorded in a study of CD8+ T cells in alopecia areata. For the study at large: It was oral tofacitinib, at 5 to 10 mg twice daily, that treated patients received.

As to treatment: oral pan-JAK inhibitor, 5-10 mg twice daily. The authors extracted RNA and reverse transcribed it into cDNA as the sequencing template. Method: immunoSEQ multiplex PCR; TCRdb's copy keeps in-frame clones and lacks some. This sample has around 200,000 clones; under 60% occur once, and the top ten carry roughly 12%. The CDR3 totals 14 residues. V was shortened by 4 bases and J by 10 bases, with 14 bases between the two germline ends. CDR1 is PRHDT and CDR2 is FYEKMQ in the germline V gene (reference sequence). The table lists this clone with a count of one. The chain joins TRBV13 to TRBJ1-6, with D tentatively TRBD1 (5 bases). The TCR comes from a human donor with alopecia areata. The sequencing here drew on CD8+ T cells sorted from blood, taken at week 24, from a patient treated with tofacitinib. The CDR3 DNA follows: TGTGCCAGCAGCTCGGAGGGGAGCGGGTCACCCCTCCACTTT. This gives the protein CASSSEGSGSPLHF.